This TCR beta chain came from a study of T-cell memory formation after mild COVID-19. The authors produced TCR alpha and TCR beta cDNA libraries with sample barcodes and UMIs by 5'RACE using constant-segment primers. TCRdb passed the 5' RACE reads through MiXCR, listing each CDR3 protein once. In the table there are approximately 150,000 distinct CDR3 sequences, about 15% of which are singletons. General study findings and limits: Most CD4+ clones that shrank were in CM and EM, while CD8+ ones turned up in EMRA. Detection of some responders pre-infection suggested pre-existing cross-reactive memory T cells participated.

As concerns this clonotype: The antigen is unknown.

Sequencing used PBMCs or a T cell subset sorted from them (not recorded which). This clonotype was obtained from an adult woman who had mild COVID-19 (a few samples of this study predate the infection). Cell type and time point are not known.

The CDR3 DNA sequence: TGTGCCAGTAGTATAGAAGATAGCGGGGGTGAGCAGTTCTTC. This translates into CASSIEDSGGEQFF. The rearrangement joins TRBV19 to TRBJ2-1; TRBD2 matches 9 bases. V was clipped by 0 bases and J by 9 bases; unmatched bases: 3. CDR1 is LNHDA, CDR2 SQIVND, per germline (reference sequence). This CDR3 has 14 residues.